Listed here are 31 T cell receptor beta chains from one sample, sequenced in a study of identical twins. Each CDR3 protein gets one entry after TCRdb re-called the 5' RACE reads with MiXCR. The sample yields 15,000 to 20,000 distinct CDR3 sequences, just under 70% seen once. Sequencing used memory (CD45RO+) T cells sorted from blood. These receptors all stem from a woman aged 18-35 years in good health. This table probably holds off-target reads from a library built for another chain.

The V call is TRBV10-3, the J call TRBJ2-7; tentatively, D is TRBD2 (6 bases). Germline loops: CDR1 ENHRY, CDR2 SYGVKD. V was shortened by 7 bases and J by 6 bases, with 22 bases between the two germline ends. This CDR3 is 15 amino acids long. In DNA form, the CDR3 reads TGTGCCATCACGGGGGATGCGGACAAGTTATCCGAGCAGTACTTC. It specifies CAITGDADKLSEQYF.

This clonotype has only a few counts. The chain employs TRBV7-9 and TRBJ2-4, with D perhaps given as TRBD1 or TRBD2 (5 bases each). The CDR3 has 14 residues. Per the germline V gene, CDR1 is SEHNR and CDR2 is FQNEAQ (reference sequence). V dropped 2 bases and J dropped 9 bases, with 14 bases sitting between them. This chain's CDR3 is CASSLSGRESIQYF. The CDR3 DNA is TGTGCCAGCAGCTTATCGGGCAGGGAGAGCATTCAGTACTTC.

The chain combines TRBV6-2 or TRBV6-3 with TRBJ2-1, with D perhaps TRBD2 (7 bases). Germline CDR1 is MNHEY and CDR2 is SVGEGT. The CDR3 has 20 residues. Trimming removed 0 bases at V and 7 bases at J, with 28 bases between. CDR3 nucleotide sequence: TGTGCCAGCAGTTACTCGCTGGCGGGGGCCGAAAGATTGGAACGGAATGAGCAGTTCTTC. Amino acid sequence: CASSYSLAGAERLERNEQFF.

V usage is TRBV18 and J usage is TRBJ2-5; 12 nucleotides match TRBD2. The CDR3 runs 17 residues. After removal of 2 bases from V and 3 bases from J, the junction contained 7 bases not matched to a gene. The V gene's germline CDR1 is KGHSH and CDR2 LQKENI. CDR3 region: CASSPMMTSGRKETQYF. The CDR3 bases are TGTGCCAGCTCACCAATGATGACTAGCGGGAGAAAAGAGACCCAGTACTTC.

The chain couples TRBV30 to TRBJ2-1, with 8 nucleotides matching TRBD1. With 4 bases clipped from V and 5 bases from J, the junction kept 7 bases outside the gene matches. The germline gives CDR1 GTSNPN, CDR2 SVGIG (reference sequence). This CDR3 is built from 14 residues. The CDR3 DNA reads TGTGCCTGGACCCGGGACAGGAAGGACAATGAGCAGTTCTTC. Its protein is CAWTRDRKDNEQFF.

The V call is TRBV6-2 or TRBV6-3, the J call TRBJ2-1; D is undetermined. This CDR3 is 12 amino acids long. In germline, CDR1 is MNHEY, CDR2 SVGEGT. Trimming took 4 bases from V and 8 from J, leaving 9 bases between them. The CDR3 DNA is TGTGCCAGCAGTTCAAGAAGCTATGAGCAGTTCTTC. It is translated as CASSSRSYEQFF.

V is TRBV12-3 or TRBV12-4 and J is TRBJ2-2; perhaps TRBD1 as D (5 bases). V was pared by 3 bases and J by 6 bases, with 11 bases between. The CDR3 has 14 amino acids. CDR3 nucleotides: TGTGCCAGCAGTTTTTCAGGGCCCGCCGGGGAGCTGTTTTTT. This gives the protein CASSFSGPAGELFF.

CDR3 in amino acids: CASSSPGSRGKNIQYF. In DNA form, the CDR3 reads TGTGCCAGCAGTTCCCCGGGGAGCAGGGGCAAAAACATTCAGTACTTC. The chain joins TRBV12-3 or TRBV12-4 to TRBJ2-4; a weak D match, TRBD1 (6 bases). The CDR3 spans 16 residues. V dropped 4 bases and J dropped 3 bases, with 16 bases sitting between them.

The chain carries TRBV12-3 or TRBV12-4 and TRBJ2-1; D remains ambiguous. The V end was cut by 3 bases, the J end by 10 bases, with 25 bases between. This CDR3 contains 17 residues. The CDR3: CASSFQSRSKTLGEQFF. CDR3 sequence (DNA): TGTGCCAGCAGTTTTCAGTCGCGTTCAAAAACCCTGGGGGAGCAGTTCTTC.

In DNA form, the CDR3 reads TGTGCCAGCAGTCAAGACCCAGGAGCGAACACTGAAGCTTTCTTT. This translates into CASSQDPGANTEAFF. The V gene is TRBV9, the J gene TRBJ1-1; D is ambiguous. CDR3 size: 15 residues. V was shortened by 5 bases and J by 1 base, with 15 bases between the two germline ends. Germline V gene data show CDR1 as SGDLS and CDR2 as YYNGEE.

The chain links TRBV6-2 or TRBV6-3 to TRBJ2-1; 10 bases map to TRBD1. Germline CDR1 is MNHEY and CDR2 is SVGEGT. V lost 10 bases to trimming and J lost 4 bases; unmatched junction nucleotides: 7. The CDR3 spans 14 residues. CDR3 sequence: CATRGDRGYNEQFF. For the CDR3, the DNA is TGTGCCACCCGAGGGGACAGGGGTTACAATGAGCAGTTCTTC.

The chain combines TRBV4-1 with TRBJ1-3, with a tentative D call TRBD1 (5 bases). Germline V gene data show CDR1 as MGHRA and CDR2 as YSYEKL. The CDR3 runs to 15 residues. Trimming cost V 0 bases and J 3 bases, with 9 bases left between them. Here the CDR3 reads CASSQEGTDGNTIYF. CDR3 sequence (DNA): TGCGCCAGCAGCCAAGAAGGGACTGATGGAAACACCATATATTTT.

Here the CDR3 reads CASRLMETQYF. In DNA, the CDR3 is TGTGCCAGCAGACTTATGGAGACCCAGTACTTC. V is TRBV12-3 or TRBV12-4 and J is TRBJ2-5; D not certain. This CDR3 is built from 11 residues. Trimming shortened V by 6 bases and J by 5 bases, and 7 bases separated the two germline ends.

The J gene is TRBJ2-7, the V gene TRBV10-2; 11 bases fit TRBD2. Unmatched junction bases numbered 8, after V lost 10 bases and J lost 3 bases. The CDR3 sequence is 14 residues long. Germline CDR1 and CDR2: WSHSY and SAAADI. Here the CDR3 DNA reads TGCGCCACCAAGGGGACTAGCGGCCTCTACGAGCAGTACTTC. Protein: CATKGTSGLYEQYF.

This clonotype showed up just a few times. The chain has TRBV11-2 and TRBJ2-3; 12 bases align to TRBD2. CDR1 is SGHAT, CDR2 FQNNGV, per germline. Trimming removed 5 bases from V and 6 bases from J; junction bases left unmatched: 6. CDR3 length: 15 residues. CDR3 region: CASSASGRAGDTQYF. CDR3 nucleotide sequence: TGTGCCAGCAGCGCTAGCGGGAGGGCCGGGGATACGCAGTATTTT.

CDR3 in amino acids: CASRWVGLQETQYF. The CDR3 DNA is TGTGCCAGCAGGTGGGTTGGGCTACAAGAGACCCAGTACTTC. The V and J genes are TRBV5-4 and TRBJ2-5; no clear D. The germline V gene has CDR1 SGHNT and CDR2 YYREEE (reference sequence). CDR3 length: 14 amino acids. V was shortened by 5 bases and J by 2 bases, with 13 bases between the two germline ends. The full variable domain, its missing parts supplied by reference TRBV5-4 and TRBJ2-5, is ETGVTQSPTHLIKTRGQQVTLRCSSQSGHNTVSWYQQALGQGPQFIFQYYREEENGRGNFPPRFSGLQFPNYSSELNVNALELDDSALYLCASRWVGLQETQYFGPGTRLLVL.

The table lists this clonotype with a count of one. The V gene is TRBV29-1, the J gene TRBJ2-5; D might be TRBD1 or TRBD2, each matching 5 bases. The ends were cut back, 6 bases at V and 1 base at J, with 12 bases in the middle. The CDR3 runs 13 residues. Germline values: CDR1 SQVTM, CDR2 ANQGSEA. CDR3 region: CSVGNGAQETQYF. CDR3 DNA: TGCAGCGTGGGTAACGGGGCCCAAGAGACCCAGTACTTC.

The J gene is TRBJ2-7, the V gene TRBV2, with no clear D. The germline gives CDR1 SNHLY, CDR2 FYNNEI. The CDR3 length is 13 residues. V was cut by 7 bases and J by 4 bases, with 14 bases left in between. The chain's CDR3 is CASKSRFYYEQYF. CDR3 bases: TGTGCCAGCAAGTCCAGGTTTTATTACGAGCAGTACTTC.

This clonotype was picked up one time. This chain links TRBV11-3 with TRBJ2-1; 12 bases line up with TRBD2. The CDR3 is 14 amino acids. CDR1 is SGHNT, CDR2 YENEEA, per germline. The trim removed 5 bases at V and 7 bases at J, leaving 3 bases unmatched. The CDR3 region has the DNA TGTGCCAGCAGCCGACTAGCGGGAGAGAATGAGCAGTTCTTC. Its translation: CASSRLAGENEQFF.

The V gene is TRBV15, the J gene TRBJ2-7; TRBD2 matches at 12 bases. Germline-derived CDR1 and CDR2 are LNHNV and YYDKDF (reference sequence). The CDR3 totals 17 residues. Trimming at V came to 3 bases and at J to 1 base, leaving 7 bases not matched to a gene. The CDR3 sequence is CATSSTTSGRISYEQYF. CDR3 DNA: TGTGCCACCAGCAGCACTACTAGCGGGAGGATATCCTACGAGCAGTACTTC.

The chain uses TRBV11-3 and TRBJ2-2; possible D gene TRBD2, 6 bases. Germline CDR1 SGHNT, CDR2 YENEEA. The CDR3 extends over 14 amino acids. V was clipped by 5 bases and J by 6 bases, with 13 bases between them. CDR3 sequence reads: CASSRFGGSGELFF. Written as DNA, the CDR3 is TGTGCCAGCAGCCGGTTCGGGGGATCCGGGGAGCTGTTTTTT.

The rearrangement joins TRBV2 to TRBJ2-1; no definite D call. CDR1 is SNHLY and CDR2 is FYNNEI in the germline V gene. The CDR3 runs to 14 residues. V dropped 0 bases and J dropped 11 bases, with 14 bases sitting between them. CDR3 nucleotide sequence: TGTGCCAGCAGTGAAGCGGGTCATTCAATGAAGCAGTTCTTC. This sequence encodes CASSEAGHSMKQFF.

Remarks on this clonotype: One end of the junction does not line up with germline, which may come from a read error. The chain couples TRBV18 to TRBJ2-2; D remains unclear. Germline CDR1 and CDR2: KGHSH and LQKENI. This CDR3 is 12 amino acids long. CDR3 region: CGSSPQVGELFF. Written as DNA, the CDR3 is TGTGGCAGCTCACCCCAGGTCGGGGAGCTGTTTTTT.

This sequence joins TRBV23-1 and TRBJ2-3; D may match TRBD1 or TRBD2 (5 bases each). TRBV23-1 is an open reading frame, and its role is uncertain. The CDR3 consists of 14 residues. V was trimmed by 11 bases and J by 3 bases, leaving 18 bases between them. CDR3 sequence: CAGQVGEHTDTQYF. CDR3 sequence (DNA): TGCGCCGGCCAGGTGGGGGAGCATACAGATACGCAGTATTTT.

The V call is TRBV10-3, the J call TRBJ1-2; D gene unclear. The CDR3 contains 14 residues. Looked up from germline, CDR1 is ENHRY and CDR2 is SYGVKD. Trimming pared 10 bases from V and 4 bases from J, leaving 19 bases between. The CDR3 loop is CATANMGPTYGYTF. In DNA, the CDR3 is TGTGCCACCGCTAATATGGGCCCTACCTATGGCTACACCTTC.

The rearrangement links TRBV6-4 to TRBJ2-2; 7 bases are shared with TRBD2. Germline V gene sequence: CDR1 MRHNA, CDR2 SNTAGT. The CDR3 sequence is 14 residues long. With V trimmed by 5 bases and J by 2 bases, 2 bases remained unmatched. CDR3 amino acids: CASSRGSNTGELFF. The DNA for the CDR3 is TGTGCCAGCAGTCGCGGGAGCAACACCGGGGAGCTGTTTTTT.

The rearrangement uses TRBV2 and TRBJ2-1; D gene uncertain. The CDR3 runs to 17 residues. CDR1 and CDR2 (germline): SNHLY, FYNNEI. V lost 7 bases and J lost 1, with 20 bases in between. In DNA, the CDR3 is TGTGCCAGCACCAACGGCCCGGCGGACCGTTCCTACAATGAGCAGTTCTTC. Amino acid sequence: CASTNGPADRSYNEQFF.

V is TRBV11-2 and J is TRBJ2-7, with D uncertain. CDR1 and CDR2 (germline): SGHAT, FQNNGV. V was pared by 8 bases and J by 2 bases, with 22 bases between. The CDR3 length is 16 residues. In nucleotides, the CDR3 is TGTGCCAGCTCTAGTTTGGGCCTTACTGGGGCCTACGAGCAGTACTTC. Protein sequence: CASSSLGLTGAYEQYF.

This chain uses TRBV2 with TRBJ2-7, with D unresolved. The CDR3 totals 11 residues. Germline CDR1 is SNHLY and CDR2 is FYNNEI. V lost 4 bases and J 7 bases, leaving 8 bases between the germline ends. CDR3 bases: TGTGCCAGCAGTGCTCTCGAGGAGCAGTACTTC. It codes for CASSALEEQYF. The complete variable domain, with remaining parts taken from reference TRBV2 and TRBJ2-7, reads EPEVTQTPSHQVTQMGQEVILRCVPISNHLYFYWYRQILGQKVEFLVSFYNNEISEKSEIFDDQFSVERPDGSNFTLKIRSTKLEDSAMYFCASSALEEQYFGPGTRLTVT.

V usage is TRBV7-2 and J usage is TRBJ2-3, with D uncertain. The V end lost 5 bases, the J end lost 2 bases, and 2 bases lay between the germline ends. This CDR3 has 11 residues. The germline V gene encodes CDR1 SGHTA and CDR2 FQGNSA. CDR3 bases: TGTGCCAGCAGCCCCACAGATACGCAGTATTTT. As protein: CASSPTDTQYF.

The V gene is TRBV15, the J gene TRBJ2-3; D unresolved. The CDR3 consists of 14 residues. Germline CDR1 LNHNV, CDR2 YYDKDF (reference sequence). V gave up 0 bases and J gave up 5 bases, with 9 bases separating them. CDR3 region: CATSRDPRKDTQYF. The CDR3 nucleotides are TGTGCCACCAGCAGAGATCCGCGAAAAGATACGCAGTATTTT.